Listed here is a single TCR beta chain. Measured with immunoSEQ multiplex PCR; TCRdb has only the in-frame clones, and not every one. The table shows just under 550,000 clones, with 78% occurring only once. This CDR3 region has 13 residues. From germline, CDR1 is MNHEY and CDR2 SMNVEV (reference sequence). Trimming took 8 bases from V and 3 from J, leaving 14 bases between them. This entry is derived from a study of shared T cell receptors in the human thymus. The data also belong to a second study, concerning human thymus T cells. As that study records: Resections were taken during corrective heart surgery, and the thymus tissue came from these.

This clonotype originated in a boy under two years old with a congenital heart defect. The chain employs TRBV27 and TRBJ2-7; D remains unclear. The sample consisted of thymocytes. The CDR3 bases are TGTGCCAGCTCCTTGGTCAGTGGCTACGAGCAGTACTTC. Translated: CASSLVSGYEQYF.